Presented here are 28 T cell receptor beta chains from one specimen sequenced in a study of T cell responses to AZD1222 COVID-19 vaccine. The method was immunoSEQ multiplex PCR; TCRdb's version includes in-frame clones alone and lacks a portion of them. The data show 150,000 to 200,000 clones, more than 80% seen once. Sequenced material: peripheral blood, taken on day 0 of AZD1222 vaccination. Receptor source: an adult in good health.

This chain joins TRBV7-9 and TRBJ2-3, with D maybe TRBD1 (6 bases). The CDR3 consists of 16 residues. CDR1 is SEHNR, CDR2 FQNEAQ, per germline (reference sequence). Trimming took off 2 bases at V and 0 bases at J, with 12 bases between the two ends. CDR3 residues: CASSLSPGVSTDTQYF. The CDR3 DNA follows: TGTGCCAGCAGCTTATCGCCAGGGGTAAGCACAGATACGCAGTATTTT.

The chain carries TRBV15 and TRBJ2-7; D is ambiguous. Germline V gene data show CDR1 as LNHNV and CDR2 as YYDKDF (reference sequence). Trimming left V 1 base short and J 5 bases short, with 15 bases between. This CDR3 contains 15 residues. The CDR3 reads CATSRVATGVDEQYF. The CDR3 coding sequence is TGTGCCACCAGCAGAGTGGCGACTGGGGTTGACGAGCAGTACTTC.

The chain employs TRBV6-5 and TRBJ1-1, with unresolved D. The germline CDR1 and CDR2 sequences are MNHEY and SVGAGI. Trimming took off 6 bases at V and 6 bases at J, with 8 bases between the two ends. CDR3 length: 11 residues. Here the CDR3 DNA reads TGTGCCAGCAGGGATCTTTCTGAAGCTTTCTTT. Translating it yields CASRDLSEAFF.

This chain uses TRBV7-2 with TRBJ1-5, with TRBD1 identical over 11 bases. Germline CDR1 is SGHTA and CDR2 is FQGNSA. The CDR3 is 15 amino acids. V shed 3 bases and J 5 bases; nucleotides not matched to a gene: 3. The CDR3: CASSFSGQGDQPQHF. The CDR3 DNA reads as TGTGCCAGCAGCTTCTCGGGACAGGGGGATCAGCCCCAGCATTTT.

This clone is a singleton in its sample. This chain joins TRBV5-1 and TRBJ1-6; possible D gene TRBD1, 5 bases. V was shortened by 0 bases and J by 10 bases, with 14 bases between the two germline ends. This CDR3 spans 15 amino acids. Germline loops: CDR1 SGHRS, CDR2 YFSETQ. The CDR3 protein is CASSLVQGRESPLHF. The CDR3 nucleotides read TGCGCCAGCAGCTTGGTTCAGGGCCGAGAGTCACCCCTCCACTTT. Supplemented by reference TRBV5-1 and TRBJ1-6, the full variable domain reads KAGVTQTPRYLIKTRGQQVTLSCSPISGHRSVSWYQQTPGQGLQFLFEYFSETQRNKGNFPGRFSGRQFSNSRSEMNVSTLELGDSALYLCASSLVQGRESPLHFGNGTRLTVT.

The rearrangement links TRBV27 to TRBJ1-1; 8 nucleotides align to TRBD1. Per the germline V gene, CDR1 is MNHEY and CDR2 is SMNVEV (reference sequence). V gave up 5 bases and J gave up 1 base; unmatched junction bases: 6. This CDR3 is 15 amino acids long. The DNA of the CDR3 is TGTGCCAGCAGTACGGACAGGGATGGGAACACTGAAGCTTTCTTT. Its translation: CASSTDRDGNTEAFF.

Remarks on this clone: Different DNA sequences within this sample yield the same CDR3. The rearrangement joins TRBV7-9 to TRBJ1-6; D not certain. The ends were cut back, 2 bases at V and 0 bases at J, with 2 bases in the middle. From germline, CDR1 is SEHNR and CDR2 FQNEAQ (reference sequence). CDR3 length equals 14 residues. The CDR3 loop is CASSLSSYNSPLHF. The CDR3 coding sequence is TGTGCCAGCAGCTTATCCTCCTATAATTCACCCCTCCACTTT.

The chain recombines TRBV3-1 (or the pseudogene TRBV3-2) with TRBJ1-6; D is undetermined. This CDR3 is built from 15 residues. V dropped 1 base and J dropped 7 bases, with 11 bases sitting between them. Per the germline V gene, CDR1 is LGHDT and CDR2 is YNNKEL (reference sequence). The DNA for the CDR3 is TGTGCCAGCAGCCAAGGAAGTCAGTTAAATTCACCCCTCCACTTT. Its protein product is CASSQGSQLNSPLHF.

This sequence joins TRBV21-1 and TRBJ1-1. TRBV21-1 counts as a pseudogene. The CDR3 sequence is 11 residues long. The CDR3 is CASRLNTEAFF. The CDR3 DNA sequence: TGTGCCAGCAGACTGAACACTGAAGCTTTCTTT.

The chain carries TRBV6-1 and TRBJ1-6; D unclear. The V end was cut by 2 bases, the J end by 8 bases, with 10 bases between. The CDR3 has 14 amino acids. Germline-derived CDR1 and CDR2 are MNHNS and SASEGT. This chain's CDR3 is CASSENIGDSPLHF. DNA for the CDR3: TGTGCCAGCAGTGAAAATATCGGGGATTCACCCCTCCACTTT.

The chain employs TRBV6-5 and TRBJ2-5; 10 bases match TRBD1. V dropped 5 bases and J dropped 4; count of bases not matched to a gene: 7. This CDR3 is 15 amino acids long. Germline CDR1 and CDR2: MNHEY and SVGAGI. CDR3 amino acids: CASSRQGAKGETQYF. The CDR3 nucleotides read TGTGCCAGCAGTAGACAGGGGGCAAAGGGAGAGACCCAGTACTTC.

The chain employs TRBV2 and TRBJ2-7; TRBD1 might be the D (5 bases). The CDR3 has 14 residues. The V end lost 6 bases, the J end lost 2 bases, and 14 bases lay between the germline ends. Germline V gene sequence: CDR1 SNHLY, CDR2 FYNNEI. CDR3 coding DNA: TGTGCCAGCAGACGAACAGGAGCTACCTACGAGCAGTACTTC. Its translation is CASRRTGATYEQYF.

The V call is TRBV20-1, the J call TRBJ2-7; TRBD1 matches at 7 bases. V lost 3 bases and J lost 1; bases outside the gene matches: 9. The germline CDR1 and CDR2 sequences are DFQATT and SNEGSKA (reference sequence). The length of the CDR3 is 15 residues. CDR3 sequence (DNA): TGCAGTGCTAGTGGCTCTGGGGACAGATCCTACGAGCAGTACTTC. The encoded protein is CSASGSGDRSYEQYF.

This chain joins TRBV27 and TRBJ2-5, with D perhaps matching TRBD1 (6 bases). The CDR3 covers 18 residues. Between the trimmed V and J ends, which lost 6 bases and 1 base, there was a span of 24 bases. Germline V gene lookup returns CDR1 MNHEY and CDR2 SMNVEV (reference sequence). CDR3 sequence reads: CASSSTAPLQGRQETQYF. Here the CDR3 DNA reads TGTGCCAGCAGCTCTACAGCCCCTCTACAGGGACGCCAAGAGACCCAGTACTTC.

CDR3 protein: CASSWTGLMNTEAFF. The CDR3 region has the DNA TGTGCCAGCAGCTGGACAGGGCTTATGAACACTGAAGCTTTCTTT. The chain carries TRBV5-5 and TRBJ1-1; 8 positions agree with TRBD1. CDR3 size: 15 residues. V dropped 3 bases and J dropped 0; count of bases not matched to a gene: 4. Germline V gene lookup returns CDR1 SGHKS and CDR2 YYEKEE (reference sequence). Based on the CDR3 plus reference TRBV5-5 and TRBJ1-1, the full variable domain is DAGVTQSPTHLIKTRGQQVTLRCSPISGHKSVSWYQQVLGQGPQFIFQYYEKEERGRGNFPDRFSARQFPNYSSELNVNALLLGDSALYLCASSWTGLMNTEAFFGQGTRLTVV.

The V gene is TRBV27, the J gene TRBJ1-2; D is uncertain. Germline V gene lookup returns CDR1 MNHEY and CDR2 SMNVEV (reference sequence). The CDR3 covers 14 residues. Between the trimmed V and J ends, which lost 5 bases and 5 bases, there was a span of 15 bases. CDR3 sequence: CASSPQASLYGYTF. CDR3 sequence (DNA): TGTGCCAGCAGTCCCCAGGCCTCCTTATATGGCTACACCTTC.

V usage is TRBV3-1 (or the pseudogene TRBV3-2) and J usage is TRBJ1-4, with D uncertain. The CDR3 has 15 residues. V dropped 5 bases and J dropped 1 base, with 11 bases sitting between them. Looked up from germline, CDR1 is LGHDT and CDR2 is YNNKEL (reference sequence). The CDR3 DNA sequence: TGTGCCAGCAGCTCCTACATGGGAACTAATGAAAAACTGTTTTTT. Protein: CASSSYMGTNEKLFF.

The J gene is TRBJ1-1, the V gene TRBV6-5, with D possibly TRBD1 on 5 matching bases. CDR3 length equals 14 residues. V gave up 2 bases and J gave up 4 bases, with 11 bases separating them. Germline CDR1 reads MNHEY; CDR2 reads SVGAGI. The CDR3 spells CASSYGGIGTEAFF. The CDR3 coding sequence is TGTGCCAGCAGTTACGGGGGGATTGGCACTGAAGCTTTCTTT.

The rearrangement links TRBV4-2 to TRBJ1-4; D is perhaps TRBD1 (5 bases). The CDR3 is 16 amino acids. V was pared by 3 bases and J by 7 bases, with 18 bases between. Germline assignment: CDR1 LGHNA and CDR2 YNFKEQ. CDR3 DNA: TGTGCCAGCAGCCAGCCCCAGGGACGCGGAGCTGAAAAACTGTTTTTT. It is translated as CASSQPQGRGAEKLFF.

Points on this clone: This sample includes further DNA sequences coding for the same CDR3. This chain's CDR3 is CASSVVAGGNTIYF. The DNA for the CDR3 is TGTGCCAGCAGCGTAGTGGCAGGCGGAAACACCATATATTTT. The chain is built from TRBV9 and TRBJ1-3, with D uncertain. Trimming removed 0 bases from V and 4 bases from J, with 8 bases in between. CDR3 size: 14 residues. Germline loops: CDR1 SGDLS, CDR2 YYNGEE.

This chain uses TRBV19 with TRBJ1-5; 11 nucleotides line up with TRBD1. The V segment lost 4 bases and the J segment 6 bases; nucleotides outside the gene matches: 8. Per germline, CDR1 LNHDA and CDR2 SQIVND (reference sequence). This CDR3 spans 16 amino acids. CDR3 coding DNA: TGTGCCAGTAGTAATCGGGACAGGGGGTTGGTTCAGCCCCAGCATTTT. Translating gives CASSNRDRGLVQPQHF.

The chain uses TRBV7-2 and TRBJ2-1, with 10 positions matching TRBD2. This CDR3 contains 16 residues. The trim removed 3 bases at V and 5 bases at J, leaving 7 bases unmatched. Per germline, CDR1 SGHTA and CDR2 FQGNSA. The CDR3 sequence: CASSLDSGRGNNEQFF. DNA of the CDR3: TGTGCCAGCAGCTTGGACAGCGGGAGGGGGAACAATGAGCAGTTCTTC.

The V gene is TRBV5-4, the J gene TRBJ1-2; 7 bases map to TRBD1. Trimming cost V 0 bases and J 8 bases; bases outside gene matches: 7. This CDR3 comprises 14 residues. The V gene's germline CDR1 is SGHNT and CDR2 YYREEE (reference sequence). The CDR3 bases are TGTGCCAGCAGCTTGGTGACAGGGCCGGAGGGCTACACCTTC. Translated, it gives CASSLVTGPEGYTF.

The V call is TRBV15, the J call TRBJ1-5; no definite D call. With 0 bases removed from V and 6 bases from J, the gap between germline ends came to 6 bases. This CDR3 has 13 residues. Germline V gene sequence: CDR1 LNHNV, CDR2 YYDKDF (reference sequence). CDR3 protein: CATSRDQVQPQHF. The CDR3 DNA follows: TGTGCCACCAGCAGAGATCAGGTTCAGCCCCAGCATTTT.

The DNA for the CDR3 is TGTGCCAGCAGCTCTTGGACTAGCGGGAACGGGGAGCTGTTTTTT. This gives the protein CASSSWTSGNGELFF. This chain uses TRBV11-2 with TRBJ2-2, with 12 bases that match TRBD2. V shed 4 bases, J shed 7 bases, and the junction held 4 bases outside the gene matches. There are 15 residues in the CDR3. Per germline, CDR1 SGHAT and CDR2 FQNNGV.

The chain couples TRBV11-2 to TRBJ2-5; 7 positions agree with TRBD2. V was clipped by 0 bases and J by 4 bases; unmatched bases: 5. CDR3 size: 15 residues. Germline lookup yields CDR1 SGHAT and CDR2 FQNNGV. CDR3 region: CASSLDRWGGETQYF. DNA for the CDR3: TGTGCCAGCAGCTTAGATCGCTGGGGGGGAGAGACCCAGTACTTC. Full variable domain (missing parts from reference TRBV11-2 and TRBJ2-5): EAGVAQSPRYKIIEKRQSVAFWCNPISGHATLYWYQQILGQGPKLLIQFQNNGVVDDSQLPKDRFSAERLKGVDSTLKIQPAKLEDSAVYLCASSLDRWGGETQYFGPGTRLLVL.

V is TRBV10-3 and J is TRBJ2-5; D tentatively reads TRBD1 or TRBD2 (5 bases each). Trimming shortened V by 10 bases and J by 5 bases, and 17 bases separated the two germline ends. Germline CDR1 and CDR2: ENHRY and SYGVKD. The CDR3 extends over 13 amino acids. The CDR3 DNA reads as TGTGCCACTGGGGACGCTTCGGGGGAGACCCAGTACTTC. This sequence encodes CATGDASGETQYF.

The chain is built from TRBV14 and TRBJ1-4; 7 bases line up with TRBD1. V was pared by 4 bases and J by 7 bases, with 6 bases of the junction left unmatched. This CDR3 is built from 14 residues. Germline V gene sequence: CDR1 SGHDN, CDR2 FVKESK. Written as DNA, the CDR3 is TGTGCCAGCAGCCCTGACAGGGTCGGTGAAAAACTGTTTTTT. Translated, it gives CASSPDRVGEKLFF.